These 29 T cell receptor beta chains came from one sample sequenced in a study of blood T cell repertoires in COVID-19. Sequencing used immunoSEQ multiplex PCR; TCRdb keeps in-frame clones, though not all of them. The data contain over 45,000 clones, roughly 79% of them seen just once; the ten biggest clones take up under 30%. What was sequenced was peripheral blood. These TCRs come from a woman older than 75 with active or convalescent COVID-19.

CDR3 loop: CASRHEQETQYF. Here the CDR3 DNA reads TGCGCCAGCAGACACGAACAAGAGACCCAGTACTTC. The rearrangement links TRBV5-1 to TRBJ2-5, with D unresolved. CDR3 length: 12 amino acids. Between the trimmed V and J ends, which lost 5 bases and 2 bases, there was a span of 7 bases. CDR1 SGHRS and CDR2 YFSETQ come from the germline V gene.

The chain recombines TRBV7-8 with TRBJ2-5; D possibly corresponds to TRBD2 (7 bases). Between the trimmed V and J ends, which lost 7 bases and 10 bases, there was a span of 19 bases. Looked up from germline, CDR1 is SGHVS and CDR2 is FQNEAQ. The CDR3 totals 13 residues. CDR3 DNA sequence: TGTGCCAGCACGAAGGGGGGGGGCCACGGCCAGTACTTC. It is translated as CASTKGGGHGQYF.

This CDR3 is CASSQDWAGTGFRNGYTF. Here the CDR3 DNA reads TGTGCCAGCAGCCAAGATTGGGCCGGGACAGGGTTTAGGAATGGCTACACCTTC. The gene calls are TRBV3-1 (or the pseudogene TRBV3-2) and TRBJ1-2; TRBD1 matches at 9 bases. From germline, CDR1 is LGHDT and CDR2 YNNKEL (reference sequence). With 0 bases clipped from V and 6 bases from J, the junction kept 14 bases outside the gene matches. This CDR3 has 18 amino acids.

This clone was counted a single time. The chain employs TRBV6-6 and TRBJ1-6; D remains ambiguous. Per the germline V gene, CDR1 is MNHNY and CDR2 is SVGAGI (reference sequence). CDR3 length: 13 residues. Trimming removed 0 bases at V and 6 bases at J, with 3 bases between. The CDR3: CASSYSSNSPLHF. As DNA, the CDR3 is TGTGCCAGCAGTTACTCGAGTAATTCACCCCTCCACTTT.

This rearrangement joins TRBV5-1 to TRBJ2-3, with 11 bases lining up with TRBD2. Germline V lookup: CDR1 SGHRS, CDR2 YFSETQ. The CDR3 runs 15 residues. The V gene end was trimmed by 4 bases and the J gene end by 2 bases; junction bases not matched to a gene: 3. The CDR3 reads CASSASGGTTDTQYF. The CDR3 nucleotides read TGCGCCAGCAGCGCTAGCGGGGGGACCACAGATACGCAGTATTTT. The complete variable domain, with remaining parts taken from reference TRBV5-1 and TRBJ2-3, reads KAGVTQTPRYLIKTRGQQVTLSCSPISGHRSVSWYQQTPGQGLQFLFEYFSETQRNKGNFPGRFSGRQFSNSRSEMNVSTLELGDSALYLCASSASGGTTDTQYFGPGTRLTVL.

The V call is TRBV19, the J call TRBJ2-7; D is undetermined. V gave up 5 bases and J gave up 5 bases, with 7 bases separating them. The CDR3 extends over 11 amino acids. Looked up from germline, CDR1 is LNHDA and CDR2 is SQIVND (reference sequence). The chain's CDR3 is CASSDRDEQYF. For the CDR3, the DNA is TGTGCCAGTAGTGACCGGGACGAGCAGTACTTC.

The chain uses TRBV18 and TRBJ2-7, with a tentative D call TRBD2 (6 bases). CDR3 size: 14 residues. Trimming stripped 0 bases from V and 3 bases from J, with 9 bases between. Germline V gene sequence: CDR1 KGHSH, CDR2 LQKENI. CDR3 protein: CASSPPTGVYEQYF. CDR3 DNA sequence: TGTGCCAGCTCACCACCCACGGGGGTCTACGAGCAGTACTTC.

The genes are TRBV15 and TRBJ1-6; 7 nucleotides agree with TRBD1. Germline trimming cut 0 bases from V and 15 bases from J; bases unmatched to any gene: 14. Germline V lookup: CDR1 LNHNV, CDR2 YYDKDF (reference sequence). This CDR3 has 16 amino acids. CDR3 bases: TGTGCCACCAGCAGAGATTCTGGGGACAGTAATCGCCTCCTCCACTTT. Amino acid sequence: CATSRDSGDSNRLLHF.

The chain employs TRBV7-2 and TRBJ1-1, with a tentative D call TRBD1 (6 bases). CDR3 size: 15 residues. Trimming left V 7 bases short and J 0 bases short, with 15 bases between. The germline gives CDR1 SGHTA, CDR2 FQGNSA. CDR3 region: CASTGGTRLNTEAFF. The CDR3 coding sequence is TGTGCCAGCACGGGGGGCACTAGACTGAACACTGAAGCTTTCTTT.

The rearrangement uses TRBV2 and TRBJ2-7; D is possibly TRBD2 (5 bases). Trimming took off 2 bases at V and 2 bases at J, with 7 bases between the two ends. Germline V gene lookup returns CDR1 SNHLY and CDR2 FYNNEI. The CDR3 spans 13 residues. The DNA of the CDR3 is TGTGCCAGCAGTGAAATCGGGACCTACGAGCAGTACTTC. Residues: CASSEIGTYEQYF.

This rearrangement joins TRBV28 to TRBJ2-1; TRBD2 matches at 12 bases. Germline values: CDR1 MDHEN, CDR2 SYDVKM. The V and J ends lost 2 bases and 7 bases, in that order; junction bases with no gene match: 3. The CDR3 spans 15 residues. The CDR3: CASSLPSGGANEQFF. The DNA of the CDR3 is TGTGCCAGCAGTTTACCTAGCGGGGGGGCTAATGAGCAGTTCTTC.

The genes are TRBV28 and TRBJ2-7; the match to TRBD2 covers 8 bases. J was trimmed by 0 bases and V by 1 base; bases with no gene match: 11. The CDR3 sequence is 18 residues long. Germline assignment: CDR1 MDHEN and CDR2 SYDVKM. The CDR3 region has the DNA TGTGCCAGCAGTTTATTGAGACTAGCGCTTCACAGCTCCTACGAGCAGTACTTC. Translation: CASSLLRLALHSSYEQYF.

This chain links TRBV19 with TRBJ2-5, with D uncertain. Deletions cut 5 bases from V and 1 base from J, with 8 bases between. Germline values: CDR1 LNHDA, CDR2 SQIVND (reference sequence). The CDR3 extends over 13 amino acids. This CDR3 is CASSERFQETQYF. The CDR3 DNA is TGTGCCAGTAGTGAACGGTTCCAAGAGACCCAGTACTTC.

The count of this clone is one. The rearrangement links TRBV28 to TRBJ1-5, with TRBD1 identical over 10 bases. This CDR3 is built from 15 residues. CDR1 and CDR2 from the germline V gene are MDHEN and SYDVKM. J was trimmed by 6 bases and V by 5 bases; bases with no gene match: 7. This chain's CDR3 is CASSVGTGVGQPQHF. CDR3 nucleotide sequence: TGTGCCAGCAGTGTGGGGACAGGGGTGGGTCAGCCCCAGCATTTT. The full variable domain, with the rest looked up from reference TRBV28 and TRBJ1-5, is DVKVTQSSRYLVKRTGEKVFLECVQDMDHENMFWYRQDPGLGLRLIYFSYDVKMKEKGDIPEGYSVSREKKERFSLILESASTNQTSMYLCASSVGTGVGQPQHFGDGTRLSIL.

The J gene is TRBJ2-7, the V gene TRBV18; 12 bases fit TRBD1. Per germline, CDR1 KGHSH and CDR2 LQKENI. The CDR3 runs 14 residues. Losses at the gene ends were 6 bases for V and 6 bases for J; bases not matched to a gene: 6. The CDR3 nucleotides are TGTGCCAGCTCTCCCGGGACAGGGGGCTCCGAGCAGTACTTC. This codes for CASSPGTGGSEQYF.

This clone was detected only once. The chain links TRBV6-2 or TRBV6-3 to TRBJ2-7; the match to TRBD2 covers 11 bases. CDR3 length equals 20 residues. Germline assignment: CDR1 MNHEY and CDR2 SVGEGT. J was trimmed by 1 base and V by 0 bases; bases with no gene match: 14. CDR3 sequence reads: CASSYSAPGLAGGGSYEQYF. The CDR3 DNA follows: TGTGCCAGCAGTTACTCAGCCCCCGGACTAGCGGGCGGAGGATCCTACGAGCAGTACTTC.

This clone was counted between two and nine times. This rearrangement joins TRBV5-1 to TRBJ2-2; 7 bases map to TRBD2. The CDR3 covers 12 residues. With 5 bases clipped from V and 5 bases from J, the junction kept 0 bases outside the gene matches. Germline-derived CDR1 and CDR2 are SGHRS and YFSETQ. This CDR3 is CASRRETGELFF. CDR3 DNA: TGCGCCAGCAGGCGGGAGACCGGGGAGCTGTTTTTT.

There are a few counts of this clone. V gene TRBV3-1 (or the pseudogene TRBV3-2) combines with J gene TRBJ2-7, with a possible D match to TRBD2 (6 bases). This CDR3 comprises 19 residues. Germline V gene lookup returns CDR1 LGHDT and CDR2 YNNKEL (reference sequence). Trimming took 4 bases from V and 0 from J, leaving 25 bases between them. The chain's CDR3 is CASSPSGTEAAKSSYEQYF. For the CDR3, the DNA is TGTGCCAGCAGCCCAAGTGGGACTGAAGCGGCAAAAAGCTCCTACGAGCAGTACTTC.

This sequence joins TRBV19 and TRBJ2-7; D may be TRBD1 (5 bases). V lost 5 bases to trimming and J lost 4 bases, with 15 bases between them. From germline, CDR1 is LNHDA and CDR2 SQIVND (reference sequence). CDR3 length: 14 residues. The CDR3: CASSPQDNPYEQYF. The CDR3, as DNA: TGTGCCAGTAGTCCGCAGGACAACCCTTACGAGCAGTACTTC.

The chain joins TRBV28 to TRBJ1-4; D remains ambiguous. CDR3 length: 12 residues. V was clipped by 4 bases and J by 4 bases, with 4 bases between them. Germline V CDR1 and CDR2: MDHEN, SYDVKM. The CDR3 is CASSSLNEKLFF. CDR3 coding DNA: TGTGCCAGCAGTTCCCTTAATGAAAAACTGTTTTTT.

CDR3 region: CASNRAGFGGNTEAFF. The CDR3 DNA sequence: TGTGCCAGCAACAGGGCCGGTTTTGGTGGGAACACTGAAGCTTTCTTT. The V gene is TRBV28, the J gene TRBJ1-1; maybe TRBD1 (6 bases). The CDR3 length is 16 residues. V was cut by 7 bases and J by 1 base, with 19 bases left in between. Looked up from germline, CDR1 is MDHEN and CDR2 is SYDVKM.

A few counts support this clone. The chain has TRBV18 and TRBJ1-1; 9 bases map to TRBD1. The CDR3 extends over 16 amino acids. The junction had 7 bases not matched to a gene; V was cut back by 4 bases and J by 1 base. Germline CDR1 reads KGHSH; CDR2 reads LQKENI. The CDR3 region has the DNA TGTGCCAGCTCACTCCGGACAGGGGTGGGGAACACTGAAGCTTTCTTT. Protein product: CASSLRTGVGNTEAFF. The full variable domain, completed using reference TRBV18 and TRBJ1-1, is NAGVMQNPRHLVRRRGQEARLRCSPMKGHSHVYWYRQLPEEGLKFMVYLQKENIIDESGMPKERFSAEFPKEGPSILRIQQVVRGDSAAYFCASSLRTGVGNTEAFFGQGTRLTVV.

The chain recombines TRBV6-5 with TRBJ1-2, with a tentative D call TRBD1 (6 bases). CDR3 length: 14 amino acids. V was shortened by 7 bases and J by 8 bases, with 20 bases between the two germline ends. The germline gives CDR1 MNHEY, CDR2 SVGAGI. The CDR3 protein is CASNLDSSHPGYTF. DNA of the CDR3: TGTGCCAGCAACCTGGACAGTTCCCATCCGGGCTACACCTTC.

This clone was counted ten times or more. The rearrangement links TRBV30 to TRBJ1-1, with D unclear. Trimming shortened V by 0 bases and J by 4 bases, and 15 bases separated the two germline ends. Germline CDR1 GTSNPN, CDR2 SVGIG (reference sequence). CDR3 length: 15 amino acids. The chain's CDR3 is CAWSVLLQKTTEAFF. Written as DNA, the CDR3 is TGTGCCTGGAGTGTATTGTTACAGAAAACCACTGAAGCTTTCTTT.

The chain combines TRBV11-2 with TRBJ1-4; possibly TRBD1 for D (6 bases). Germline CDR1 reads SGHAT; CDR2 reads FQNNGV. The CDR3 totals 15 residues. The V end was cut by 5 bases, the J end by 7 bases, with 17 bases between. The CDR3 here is CASSPGQGLTEKLFF. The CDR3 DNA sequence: TGTGCCAGCAGCCCCGGGCAGGGGCTGACTGAAAAACTGTTTTTT.

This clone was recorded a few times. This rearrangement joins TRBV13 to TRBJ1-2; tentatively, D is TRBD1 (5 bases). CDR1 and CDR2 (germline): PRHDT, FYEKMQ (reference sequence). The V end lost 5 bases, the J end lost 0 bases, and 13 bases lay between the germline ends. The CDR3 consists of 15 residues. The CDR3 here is CASSPPTAANYGYTF. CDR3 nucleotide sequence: TGTGCCAGCAGCCCCCCGACAGCTGCTAACTATGGCTACACCTTC.

The CDR3 bases are TGTGCCAGCTCACCACAGGGGGCGAACACTGAAGCTTTCTTT. Translating gives CASSPQGANTEAFF. The chain has TRBV18 and TRBJ1-1, with 7 bases fitting TRBD1. The CDR3 covers 14 residues. The V gene end was trimmed by 1 base and the J gene end by 1 base; junction bases not matched to a gene: 0. Germline CDR1 is KGHSH and CDR2 is LQKENI.

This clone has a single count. The CDR3 reads CASSLDGYRADSGNTIYF. The DNA of the CDR3 is TGTGCCAGCAGCTTGGATGGGTACAGGGCAGACTCTGGAAACACCATATATTTT. The chain uses TRBV5-6 and TRBJ1-3, with TRBD1 as a possible D gene (6 bases). Trimming shortened V by 0 bases and J by 0 bases, and 16 bases separated the two germline ends. The CDR3 consists of 18 residues. The V gene's germline CDR1 is SGHDT and CDR2 YYEEEE.

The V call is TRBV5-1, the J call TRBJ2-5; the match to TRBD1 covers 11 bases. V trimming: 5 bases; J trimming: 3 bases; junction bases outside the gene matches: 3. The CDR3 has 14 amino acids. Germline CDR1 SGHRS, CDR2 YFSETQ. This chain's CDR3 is CASRDRGQEETQYF. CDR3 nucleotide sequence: TGCGCCAGCAGGGACAGGGGGCAGGAAGAGACCCAGTACTTC.